The clone carrying this T cell receptor (beta chain) has only one observation. Its antigen is not identified. Method: immunoSEQ multiplex PCR; TCRdb's copy keeps in-frame clones and lacks some. The table lists tens of thousands of clones, 90% of them singletons. These data are taken from a study of graft-versus-host responses after intestinal transplantation. The wider study: Every recipient had anti-thymocyte globulin induction and 2 to 3 years of tacrolimus plus steroids.

V lost 2 bases, J lost 6 bases, and 8 bases stayed unmatched. Per germline, CDR1 SGDLS and CDR2 YYNGEE. The CDR3 consists of 14 residues. Study-level points and caveats: Detection of GvH clones occurred in recipient marrow, and some had their first appearance in ileum or blood.

The sequences come from unstimulated CD8+ T cells sorted from spleen or lymph node cells, collected before transplant. The sequence derives from a human donor who was the organ donor for an intestinal transplant. The chain combines TRBV9 with TRBJ2-7, with TRBD2 matching 7 bases. The CDR3 region is CASSVGAGISEQYF. CDR3 sequence (DNA): TGTGCCAGCAGCGTCGGAGCGGGAATTAGCGAGCAGTACTTC.